Below, 7 T cell receptor beta chains from the same sample are listed, as sequenced in a study of blood T cell repertoires in COVID-19. TCRdb's copy holds only in-frame clones and misses some; the assay was immunoSEQ multiplex PCR. Of around 94,000 clones listed, 85% are singletons. Material: peripheral blood. These receptors came from a man between 45 and 60 years old with acute or convalescent COVID-19.

V and J are TRBV6-6 and TRBJ2-7, with 10 bases that match TRBD2. Per germline, CDR1 MNHNY and CDR2 SVGAGI (reference sequence). The CDR3 contains 16 residues. V gave up 4 bases and J gave up 3 bases; unmatched junction bases: 9. The CDR3 reads CASSSPGIAGGYEQYF. In nucleotides, the CDR3 is TGTGCCAGCAGTTCCCCAGGTATAGCGGGAGGCTACGAGCAGTACTTC.

The V and J genes are TRBV18 and TRBJ2-7, with TRBD1 matching over 7 bases. There are 14 residues in the CDR3. From germline, CDR1 is KGHSH and CDR2 LQKENI. V was clipped by 4 bases and J by 1 base; unmatched bases: 4. This chain's CDR3 is CASSLRQGSYEQYF. The CDR3 bases are TGTGCCAGCTCACTCCGACAGGGATCCTACGAGCAGTACTTC.

The chain has TRBV6-5 and TRBJ2-1; D unresolved. In germline, CDR1 is MNHEY, CDR2 SVGAGI. V was cut by 6 bases and J by 6 bases, with 15 bases left in between. The CDR3 extends over 14 amino acids. The chain's CDR3 is CASRSDGTLNEQFF. CDR3 nucleotide sequence: TGTGCCAGCAGGAGCGACGGCACCCTCAATGAGCAGTTCTTC.

The chain joins TRBV5-1 to TRBJ2-3; 9 bases align to TRBD1. CDR3 length equals 15 residues. Germline V gene data show CDR1 as SGHRS and CDR2 as YFSETQ. Trimming cost V 2 bases and J 2 bases; bases outside gene matches: 3. This CDR3 is CASSFGTGTTDTQYF. The DNA of the CDR3 is TGCGCCAGCAGCTTTGGGACAGGGACCACAGATACGCAGTATTTT. Drawing the rest from reference TRBV5-1 and TRBJ2-3, the complete variable domain is KAGVTQTPRYLIKTRGQQVTLSCSPISGHRSVSWYQQTPGQGLQFLFEYFSETQRNKGNFPGRFSGRQFSNSRSEMNVSTLELGDSALYLCASSFGTGTTDTQYFGPGTRLTVL.

This rearrangement joins TRBV30 to TRBJ1-2; tentatively, D is TRBD1 (5 bases). The germline V and J ends were trimmed by 2 bases and 5 bases, with 12 bases remaining between them. Germline V gene sequence: CDR1 GTSNPN, CDR2 SVGIG (reference sequence). The CDR3 loop spans 13 amino acids. The CDR3 loop is CAWSLGPGYGYTF. Written as DNA, the CDR3 is TGTGCCTGGAGTCTTGGGCCAGGGTATGGCTACACCTTC.

This rearrangement joins TRBV5-4 to TRBJ2-7; D might be TRBD2 (6 bases). This CDR3 contains 16 residues. The germline V gene has CDR1 SGHNT and CDR2 YYREEE (reference sequence). V was clipped by 0 bases and J by 2 bases, with 15 bases between them. The CDR3 DNA sequence: TGTGCCAGCAGCTTGGGTATCGGGAGAGATGCCTACGAGCAGTACTTC. As protein: CASSLGIGRDAYEQYF.

The rearrangement uses TRBV2 and TRBJ1-3; D is unresolved. Looked up from germline, CDR1 is SNHLY and CDR2 is FYNNEI. CDR3 length equals 15 residues. Trimming removed 10 bases at V and 0 bases at J, with 16 bases between. In DNA, the CDR3 is TGTGCCATCTTTGCCTTCCTCGGCTCTGGAAACACCATATATTTT. It yields the protein CAIFAFLGSGNTIYF. The variable domain in full, with the rest retrieved from reference TRBV2 and TRBJ1-3, is EPEVTQTPSHQVTQMGQEVILRCVPISNHLYFYWYRQILGQKVEFLVSFYNNEISEKSEIFDDQFSVERPDGSNFTLKIRSTKLEDSAMYFCAIFAFLGSGNTIYFGEGSWLTVV.